This T cell receptor (beta chain) was observed in a study of shared T cell receptors in the human thymus. The length of the CDR3 is 14 residues. Deletions cut 6 bases from V and 5 bases from J, with 14 bases between. From germline, CDR1 is MNHNS and CDR2 SASEGT. This clone has a handful of counts. Data came from immunoSEQ multiplex PCR; TCRdb stores just in-frame clones and leaves some out. The sample consists of some 700,000 clones, over 75% of them appearing once. This same sample was also part of a study on human thymus T cells. This second report adds: Resections from corrective heart surgery supplied the thymus tissue. V and J gene usage appeared biased in thymic and blood repertoires. The related literature has documented a marked overlap of thymic repertoires among unrelated individuals.

The sequence came from a girl under two years old with a congenital heart defect. This chain connects TRBV6-1 to TRBJ1-5; no clear D. Sequencing was carried out using thymocytes. CDR3: CASRLSGEDQPQHF. The CDR3 nucleotides read TGTGCCAGCAGGTTGAGCGGGGAGGATCAGCCCCAGCATTTT.